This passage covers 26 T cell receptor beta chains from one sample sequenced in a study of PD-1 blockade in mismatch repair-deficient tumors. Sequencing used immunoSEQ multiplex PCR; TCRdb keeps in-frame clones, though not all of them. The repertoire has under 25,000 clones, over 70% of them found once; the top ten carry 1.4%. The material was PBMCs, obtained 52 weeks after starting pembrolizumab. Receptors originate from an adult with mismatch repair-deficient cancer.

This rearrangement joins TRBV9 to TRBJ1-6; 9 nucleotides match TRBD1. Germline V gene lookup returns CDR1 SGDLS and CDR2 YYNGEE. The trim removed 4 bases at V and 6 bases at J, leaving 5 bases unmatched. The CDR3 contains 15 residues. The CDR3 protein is CASSLQDRGNSPLHF. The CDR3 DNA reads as TGTGCCAGCAGCCTCCAGGACAGGGGTAATTCACCCCTCCACTTT.

CDR3: CASSTGQGTSPLHF. The CDR3 nucleotides are TGCGCCAGCAGCACGGGACAGGGAACTTCACCCCTCCACTTT. The V and J genes are TRBV5-1 and TRBJ1-6; TRBD1 matches at 9 bases. The CDR3 loop spans 14 amino acids. CDR1 and CDR2 (germline): SGHRS, YFSETQ. Trimming removed 4 bases from V and 9 bases from J; junction bases left unmatched: 5.

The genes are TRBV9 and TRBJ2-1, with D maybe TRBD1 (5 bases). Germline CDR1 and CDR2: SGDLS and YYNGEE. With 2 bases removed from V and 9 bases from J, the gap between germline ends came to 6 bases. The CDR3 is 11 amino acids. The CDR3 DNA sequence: TGTGCCAGCAGCGTTAGGGGTGAGCAGTTCTTC. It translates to CASSVRGEQFF.

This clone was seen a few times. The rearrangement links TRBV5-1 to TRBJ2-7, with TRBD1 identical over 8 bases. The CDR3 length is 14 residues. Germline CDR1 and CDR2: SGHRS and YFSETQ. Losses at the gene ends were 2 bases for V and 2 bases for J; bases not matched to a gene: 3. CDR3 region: CASSFGTGTYEQYF. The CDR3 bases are TGCGCCAGCAGCTTTGGGACAGGTACCTACGAGCAGTACTTC. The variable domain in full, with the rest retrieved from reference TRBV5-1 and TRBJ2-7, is KAGVTQTPRYLIKTRGQQVTLSCSPISGHRSVSWYQQTPGQGLQFLFEYFSETQRNKGNFPGRFSGRQFSNSRSEMNVSTLELGDSALYLCASSFGTGTYEQYFGPGTRLTVT.

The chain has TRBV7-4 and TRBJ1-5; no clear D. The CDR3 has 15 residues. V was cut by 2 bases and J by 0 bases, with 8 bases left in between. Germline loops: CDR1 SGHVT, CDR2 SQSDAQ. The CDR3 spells CASSLSSFSNQPQHF. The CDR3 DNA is TGTGCCAGCAGCTTAAGTAGCTTTAGCAATCAGCCCCAGCATTTT.

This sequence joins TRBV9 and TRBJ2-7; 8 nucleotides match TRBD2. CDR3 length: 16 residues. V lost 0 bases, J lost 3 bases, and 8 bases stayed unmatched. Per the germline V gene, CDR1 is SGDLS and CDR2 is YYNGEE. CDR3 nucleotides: TGTGCCAGCAGCGTAGGTAGCGGGACCTCGTTCTACGAGCAGTACTTC. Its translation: CASSVGSGTSFYEQYF.

The CDR3 loop is CASSPYIREDEQYF. In nucleotides, the CDR3 is TGTGCCAGCTCACCCTACATAAGAGAGGACGAGCAGTACTTC. The chain employs TRBV18 and TRBJ2-7; D not certain. V lost 3 bases and J 5 bases, leaving 14 bases between the germline ends. Germline V gene sequence: CDR1 KGHSH, CDR2 LQKENI. This CDR3 contains 14 residues.

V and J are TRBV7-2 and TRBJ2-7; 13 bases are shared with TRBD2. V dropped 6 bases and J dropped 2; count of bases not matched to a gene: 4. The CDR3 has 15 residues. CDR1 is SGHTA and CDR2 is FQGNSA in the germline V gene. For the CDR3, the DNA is TGTGCCAGCAGTTTACTAGCGGGAGGGGCCTACGAGCAGTACTTC. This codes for CASSLLAGGAYEQYF.

The CDR3: CASSFQREFSYNEQFF. CDR3 sequence (DNA): TGTGCCAGCAGCTTTCAGCGGGAGTTCTCCTACAATGAGCAGTTCTTC. The chain links TRBV7-8 to TRBJ2-1, with TRBD2 matching 8 bases. Germline V gene sequence: CDR1 SGHVS, CDR2 FQNEAQ. The CDR3 covers 16 residues. The V segment lost 3 bases and the J segment 0 bases; nucleotides outside the gene matches: 4.

CDR3 region: CASSRRGDSNTGELFF. The CDR3 DNA reads as TGTGCCAGCAGCAGACGGGGGGATTCGAACACCGGGGAGCTGTTTTTT. The rearrangement joins TRBV9 to TRBJ2-2, with 7 bases lining up with TRBD2. Germline V gene data show CDR1 as SGDLS and CDR2 as YYNGEE. This CDR3 is 16 amino acids long. J gave up 0 bases and V 4 bases, and 6 bases lay outside the gene matches.

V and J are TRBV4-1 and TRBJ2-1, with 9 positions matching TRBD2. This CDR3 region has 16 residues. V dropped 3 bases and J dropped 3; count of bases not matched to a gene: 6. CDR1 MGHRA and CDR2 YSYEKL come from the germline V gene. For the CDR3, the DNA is TGCGCCAGCAGCCAGGGGGCTAGCGGGAACTACAATGAGCAGTTCTTC. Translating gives CASSQGASGNYNEQFF.

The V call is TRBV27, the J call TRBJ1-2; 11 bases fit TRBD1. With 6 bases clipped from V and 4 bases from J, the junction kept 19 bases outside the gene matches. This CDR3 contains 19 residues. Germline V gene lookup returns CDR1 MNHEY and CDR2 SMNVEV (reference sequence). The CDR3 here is CASSQTSGTGGPGIYGYTF. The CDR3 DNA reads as TGTGCCAGCAGCCAAACCTCCGGGACAGGGGGACCGGGGATCTATGGCTACACCTTC.

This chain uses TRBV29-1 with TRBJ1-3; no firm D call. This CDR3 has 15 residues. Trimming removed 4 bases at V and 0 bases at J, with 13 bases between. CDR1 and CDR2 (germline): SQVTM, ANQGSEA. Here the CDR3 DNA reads TGCAGCGTTGGTGCCCTCCCGGGCTCTGGAAACACCATATATTTT. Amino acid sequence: CSVGALPGSGNTIYF.

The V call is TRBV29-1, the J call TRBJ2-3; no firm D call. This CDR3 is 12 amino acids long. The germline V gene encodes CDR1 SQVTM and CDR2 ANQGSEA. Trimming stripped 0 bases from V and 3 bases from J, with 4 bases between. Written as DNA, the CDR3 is TGCAGCGTTGAAGACGCGACAGATACGCAGTATTTT. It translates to CSVEDATDTQYF.

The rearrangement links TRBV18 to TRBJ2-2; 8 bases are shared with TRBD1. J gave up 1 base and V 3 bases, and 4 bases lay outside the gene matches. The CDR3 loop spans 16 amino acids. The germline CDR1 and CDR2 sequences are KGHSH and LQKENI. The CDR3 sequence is CASSPGQGLNTGELFF. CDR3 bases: TGTGCCAGCTCACCTGGACAGGGCCTGAACACCGGGGAGCTGTTTTTT.

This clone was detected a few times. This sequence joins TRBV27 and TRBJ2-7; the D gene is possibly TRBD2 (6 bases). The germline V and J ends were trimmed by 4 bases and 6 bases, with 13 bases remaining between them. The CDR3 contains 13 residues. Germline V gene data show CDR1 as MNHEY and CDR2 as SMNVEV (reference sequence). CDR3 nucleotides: TGTGCCAGCAGTTCGTTTAGCGGCGGCGAGCAGTACTTC. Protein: CASSSFSGGEQYF.

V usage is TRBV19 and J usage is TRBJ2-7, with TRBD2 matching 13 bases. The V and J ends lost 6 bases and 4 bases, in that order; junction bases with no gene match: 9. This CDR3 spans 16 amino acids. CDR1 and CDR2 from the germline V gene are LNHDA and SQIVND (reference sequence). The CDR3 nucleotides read TGTGCCAGTAGAACTCCCGGACTAGCGGGAGCTTACGAGCAGTACTTC. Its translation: CASRTPGLAGAYEQYF.

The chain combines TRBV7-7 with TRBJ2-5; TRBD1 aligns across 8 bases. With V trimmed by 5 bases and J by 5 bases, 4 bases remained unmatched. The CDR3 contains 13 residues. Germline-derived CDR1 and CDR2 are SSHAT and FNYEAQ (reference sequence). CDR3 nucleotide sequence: TGTGCCAGCAGCCCAGGGGGCGGCGAGACCCAGTACTTC. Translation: CASSPGGGETQYF.

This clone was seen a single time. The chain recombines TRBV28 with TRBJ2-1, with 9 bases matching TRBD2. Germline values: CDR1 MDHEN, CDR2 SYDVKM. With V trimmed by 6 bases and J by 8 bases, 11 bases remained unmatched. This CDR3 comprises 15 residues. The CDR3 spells CASSRPGTSSDEQFF. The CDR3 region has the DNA TGTGCCAGCAGCCGTCCCGGGACTAGCTCGGATGAGCAGTTCTTC. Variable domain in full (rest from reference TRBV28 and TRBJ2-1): DVKVTQSSRYLVKRTGEKVFLECVQDMDHENMFWYRQDPGLGLRLIYFSYDVKMKEKGDIPEGYSVSREKKERFSLILESASTNQTSMYLCASSRPGTSSDEQFFGPGTRLTVL.

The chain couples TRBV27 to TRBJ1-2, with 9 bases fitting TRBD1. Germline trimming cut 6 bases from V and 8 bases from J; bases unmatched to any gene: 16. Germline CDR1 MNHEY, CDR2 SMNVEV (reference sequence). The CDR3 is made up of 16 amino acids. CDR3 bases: TGTGCCAGCAGCCCCCATTTGGACAGGGGATTACGGGGCTACACCTTC. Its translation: CASSPHLDRGLRGYTF.

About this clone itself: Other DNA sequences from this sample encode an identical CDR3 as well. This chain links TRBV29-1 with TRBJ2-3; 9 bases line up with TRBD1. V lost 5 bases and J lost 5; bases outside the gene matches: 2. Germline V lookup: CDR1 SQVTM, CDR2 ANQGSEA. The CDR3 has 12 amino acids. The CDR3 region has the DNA TGCAGCGTTACGACAGGGGGAGATACGCAGTATTTT. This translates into CSVTTGGDTQYF.

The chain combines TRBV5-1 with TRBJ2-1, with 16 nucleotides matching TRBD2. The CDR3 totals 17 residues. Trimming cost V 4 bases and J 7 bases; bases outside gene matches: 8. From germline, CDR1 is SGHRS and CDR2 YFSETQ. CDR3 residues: CASSRGTSGRVSNEQFF. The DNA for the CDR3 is TGCGCCAGCAGCAGGGGGACTAGCGGGAGGGTGTCGAATGAGCAGTTCTTC.

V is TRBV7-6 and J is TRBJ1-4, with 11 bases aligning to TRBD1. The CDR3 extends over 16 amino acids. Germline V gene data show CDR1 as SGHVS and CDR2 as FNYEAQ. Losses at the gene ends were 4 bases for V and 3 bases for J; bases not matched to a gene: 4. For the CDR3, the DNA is TGTGCCAGCAGCTCCGGGACAGGGGGGGCTAATGAAAAACTGTTTTTT. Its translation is CASSSGTGGANEKLFF.

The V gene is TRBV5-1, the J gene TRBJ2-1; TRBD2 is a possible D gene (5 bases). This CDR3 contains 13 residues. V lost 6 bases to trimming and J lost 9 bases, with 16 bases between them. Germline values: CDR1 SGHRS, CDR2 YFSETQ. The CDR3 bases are TGCGCCAGCACCCTCCGGGGTCGTGGTGAGCAGTTCTTC. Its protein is CASTLRGRGEQFF.

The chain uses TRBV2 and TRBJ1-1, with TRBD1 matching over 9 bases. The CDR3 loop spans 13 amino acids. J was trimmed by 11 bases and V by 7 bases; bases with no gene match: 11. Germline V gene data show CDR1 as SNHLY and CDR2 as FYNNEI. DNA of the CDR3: TGTGCCAGCACCGGACAGGGGATAGGGTTGGCTTTCTTT. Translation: CASTGQGIGLAFF.

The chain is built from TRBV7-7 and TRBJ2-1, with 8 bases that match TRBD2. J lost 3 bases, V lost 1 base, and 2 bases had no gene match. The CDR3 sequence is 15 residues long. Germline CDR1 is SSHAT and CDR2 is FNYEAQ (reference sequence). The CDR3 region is CASSLDGTSYNEQFF. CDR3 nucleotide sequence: TGTGCCAGCAGCTTAGATGGGACTAGCTACAATGAGCAGTTCTTC.